These T cell receptor beta chains were read from a single sample in a study of OX40 agonist ivuxolimab in advanced cancers. Some clones are missing from TCRdb's copy, which holds only in-frame ones; the method was immunoSEQ multiplex PCR. Of some 42,000 clones listed, under 90% are singletons. The material sequenced was CD4+ or CD8+ T cells sorted from blood, taken in a trial of the OX40 agonist ivuxolimab. These receptors were obtained from an adult with an advanced solid tumor such as melanoma, head and neck, liver or kidney cancer. Both conserved end residues are trimmed from each CDR3.

V: TRBV2; CDR3: ASSGGDISSYNEQF
V: TRBV9; CDR3: ASSVADTQY
V: TRBV5-1; CDR3: ASSLRGMNTEAF
V: TRBV6-1; CDR3: ASRGNEKLF
V: TRBV7-2; CDR3: ASSLGGTGYMYAF
V: TRBV2; CDR3: ASISDAAGEQF
V: TRBV14; CDR3: ASSQGTASNGYT
V: TRBV15; CDR3: ATSSETGQGGEKLF
V: TRBV27; CDR3: ASSTENGNTIY
V: TRBV6-1; CDR3: ASSEEGQGRNTQY
V: TRBV9; CDR3: ASSAGQEDNQPQH
V: TRBV10-3; CDR3: ASGTSGGVGEQF
V: TRBV27; CDR3: ASKDSYEQY
V: TRBV4-1; CDR3: ASSSVAGGADTQY
V: TRBV4-1; CDR3: ASSLTTSGSYEQY
V: TRBV6-6; CDR3: ASSYSIGTEAF
V: TRBV19; CDR3: ASSMRLVDTDTQY
V: TRBV7-9; CDR3: ASSLAWVADRPGELF
V: TRBV7-2; CDR3: ASSLDLLTPYGEQF
V: TRBV4-3; CDR3: ASSQVGTPVYEQY
V: TRBV30; CDR3: AWSRGRFAEKLF
V: TRBV7-9; CDR3: ASSSLTYSGNTIY
V: TRBV9; CDR3: ASSVDVAPNTEAF
V: TRBV6-6; CDR3: ASSTGGRSDTEAF
V: TRBV5-1; CDR3: ASSLDYRGSSTDTQY
V: TRBV27; CDR3: ASSFQGTEAF
V: TRBV6-5; CDR3: ASRLDTTNQPQH